The entry below describes one TCR beta chain. This sample is part of a study of high-grade serous ovarian cancer treatment subgroups. Study overall: Each sample yielded on average approximately 7,500 unique TCR beta rearrangements from approximately 15,000 reads.

The data were produced by immunoSEQ multiplex PCR, yet TCRdb's version contains in-frame clones alone and is incomplete. The table includes 19,000 or so clones, about 75% detected once. V was pared by 5 bases and J by 5 bases, with 8 bases of the junction left unmatched. The length of the CDR3 is 15 residues. Germline V gives CDR1 LGHNA, CDR2 YNFKEQ. Tumor samples were taken before definitive surgery or chemotherapy. Specimen: tumor tissue. The clonotype originates from a human donor with high-grade serous ovarian cancer. The chain joins TRBV4-2 to TRBJ2-2; TRBD1 agrees at 7 bases. The CDR3 bases are TGTGCCAGCAGCTCGGCCGGGACAGAGACCGGGGAGCTGTTTTTT. It specifies CASSSAGTETGELFF.